The clone carrying this TCR beta chain was counted a few times. The data originate from a study of spatial heterogeneity in lung cancer. Time point reported: sample taken at primary tumor resection. Unsorted whole RNA from tumor, nontumor lung or frozen PBMC underwent sequencing. A total of more than 65 untreated early-stage non-small cell lung cancer patients served as donors. The CDR3 spans 16 residues. From germline, CDR1 is MGHRA and CDR2 YSYEKL. The ends were cut back, 6 bases at V and 2 bases at J, with 19 bases in the middle. TCR cDNA molecules each had a unique molecular identifier. TCRdb analysed the 5' RACE reads with MiXCR anew, one entry per CDR3 protein. The sample has 60,000 to 80,000 distinct CDR3 sequences, 10% to 15% seen once; the top ten hold more than 5.5%.

The sequence came from a male donor with early-stage non-small cell lung cancer. The chain is built from TRBV4-1 and TRBJ2-5; D not certain. The specimen was PBMCs, collected at surgery. In nucleotides, the CDR3 is TGCGCCAGCAGGCCTGAGCCAACCGGGCCACAAGAGACCCAGTACTTC. Encoded protein: CASRPEPTGPQETQYF.